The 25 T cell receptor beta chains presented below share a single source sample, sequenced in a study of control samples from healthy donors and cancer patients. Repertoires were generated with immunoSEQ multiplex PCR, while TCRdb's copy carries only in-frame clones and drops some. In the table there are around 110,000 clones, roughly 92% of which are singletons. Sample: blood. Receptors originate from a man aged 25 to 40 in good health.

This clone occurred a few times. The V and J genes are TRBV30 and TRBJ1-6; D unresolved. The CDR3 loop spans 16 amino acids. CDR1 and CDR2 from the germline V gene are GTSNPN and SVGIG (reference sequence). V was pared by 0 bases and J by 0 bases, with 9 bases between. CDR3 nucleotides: TGTGCCTGGAGTGTACGATCGAGCTCCTATAATTCACCCCTCCACTTT. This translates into CAWSVRSSSYNSPLHF.

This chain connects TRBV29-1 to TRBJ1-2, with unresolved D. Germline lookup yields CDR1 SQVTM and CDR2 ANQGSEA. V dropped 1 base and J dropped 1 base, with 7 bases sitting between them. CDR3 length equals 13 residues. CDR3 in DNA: TGCAGCGTTGAAGGGCAGAATAACTATGGCTACACCTTC. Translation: CSVEGQNNYGYTF.

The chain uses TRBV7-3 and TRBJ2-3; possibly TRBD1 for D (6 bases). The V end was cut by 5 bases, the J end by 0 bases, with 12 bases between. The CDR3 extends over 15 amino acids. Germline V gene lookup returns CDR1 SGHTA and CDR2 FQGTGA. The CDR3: CASSVQGGSTDTQYF. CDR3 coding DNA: TGTGCCAGCAGCGTCCAAGGGGGAAGCACAGATACGCAGTATTTT.

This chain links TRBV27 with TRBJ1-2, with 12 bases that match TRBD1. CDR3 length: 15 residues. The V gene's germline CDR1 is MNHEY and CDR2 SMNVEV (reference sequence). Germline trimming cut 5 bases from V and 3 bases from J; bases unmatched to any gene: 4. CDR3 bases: TGTGCCAGCAGTCCCGGGACAGGGGGCGACTATGGCTACACCTTC. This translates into CASSPGTGGDYGYTF.

The CDR3 reads CASSLVVYGQGARETQYF. The CDR3 nucleotides read TGTGCCAGCAGCTTAGTTGTATACGGACAGGGGGCGCGGGAGACCCAGTACTTC. V usage is TRBV7-2 and J usage is TRBJ2-5, with 11 nucleotides matching TRBD1. Unmatched junction bases numbered 12, after V lost 1 base and J lost 5 bases. CDR3 length equals 18 residues. The germline CDR1 and CDR2 sequences are SGHTA and FQGNSA.

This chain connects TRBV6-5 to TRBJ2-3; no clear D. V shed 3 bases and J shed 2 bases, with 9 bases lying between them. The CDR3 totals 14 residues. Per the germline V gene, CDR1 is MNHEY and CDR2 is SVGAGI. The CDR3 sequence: CASSYGLLTDTQYF. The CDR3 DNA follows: TGTGCCAGCAGTTATGGTCTCCTCACAGATACGCAGTATTTT.

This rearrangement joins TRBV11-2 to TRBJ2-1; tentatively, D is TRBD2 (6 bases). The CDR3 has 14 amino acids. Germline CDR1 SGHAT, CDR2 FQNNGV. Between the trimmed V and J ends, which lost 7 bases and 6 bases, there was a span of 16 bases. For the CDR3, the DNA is TGTGCCAGCAATCCTGGGCGCGGGACCAATGAGCAGTTCTTC. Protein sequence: CASNPGRGTNEQFF.

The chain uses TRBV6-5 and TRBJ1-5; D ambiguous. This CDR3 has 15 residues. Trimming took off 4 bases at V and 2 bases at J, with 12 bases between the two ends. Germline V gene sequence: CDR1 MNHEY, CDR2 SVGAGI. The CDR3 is CASSSDTRGNQPQHF. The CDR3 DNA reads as TGTGCCAGCAGTTCCGACACTAGGGGCAATCAGCCCCAGCATTTT.

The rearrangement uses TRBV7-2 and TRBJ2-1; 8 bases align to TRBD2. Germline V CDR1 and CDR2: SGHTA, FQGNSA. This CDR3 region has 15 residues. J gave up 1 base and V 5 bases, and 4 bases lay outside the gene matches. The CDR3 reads CASSATSGSYNEQFF. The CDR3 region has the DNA TGTGCCAGCAGCGCAACTAGCGGTTCCTACAATGAGCAGTTCTTC.

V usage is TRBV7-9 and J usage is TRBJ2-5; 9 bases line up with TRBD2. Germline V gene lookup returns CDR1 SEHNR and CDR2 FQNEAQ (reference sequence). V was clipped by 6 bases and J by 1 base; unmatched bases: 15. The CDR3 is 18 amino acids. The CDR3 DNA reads TGTGCCAGCAGTCCCAGGCTAGCGGGGAGGGACCCCCAAGAGACCCAGTACTTC. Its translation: CASSPRLAGRDPQETQYF.

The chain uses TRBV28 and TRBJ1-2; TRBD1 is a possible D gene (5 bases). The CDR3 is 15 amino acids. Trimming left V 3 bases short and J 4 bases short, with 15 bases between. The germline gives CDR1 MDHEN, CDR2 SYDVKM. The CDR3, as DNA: TGTGCCAGCAGTTTCAGCAGGGTCGGGGGCTATGGCTACACCTTC. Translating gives CASSFSRVGGYGYTF.

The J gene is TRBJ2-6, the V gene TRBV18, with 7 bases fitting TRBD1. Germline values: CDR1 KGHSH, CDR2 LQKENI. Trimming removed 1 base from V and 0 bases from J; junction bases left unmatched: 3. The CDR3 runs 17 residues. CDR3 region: CASSPRDRPSGANVLTF. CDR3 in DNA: TGTGCCAGCTCACCACGGGACAGACCCTCTGGGGCCAACGTCCTGACTTTC.

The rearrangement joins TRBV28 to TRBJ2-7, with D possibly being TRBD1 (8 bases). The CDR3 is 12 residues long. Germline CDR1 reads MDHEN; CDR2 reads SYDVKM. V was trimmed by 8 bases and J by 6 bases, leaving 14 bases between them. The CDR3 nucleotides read TGTGCCAGCCACACAGGGGGGGGCGAGCAGTACTTC. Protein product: CASHTGGGEQYF.

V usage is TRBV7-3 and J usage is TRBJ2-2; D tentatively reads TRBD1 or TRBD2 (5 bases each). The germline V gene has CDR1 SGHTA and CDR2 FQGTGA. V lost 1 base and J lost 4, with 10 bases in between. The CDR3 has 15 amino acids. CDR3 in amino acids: CASSLMGEITGELFF. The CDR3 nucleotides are TGTGCCAGCAGCTTAATGGGGGAAATCACCGGGGAGCTGTTTTTT.

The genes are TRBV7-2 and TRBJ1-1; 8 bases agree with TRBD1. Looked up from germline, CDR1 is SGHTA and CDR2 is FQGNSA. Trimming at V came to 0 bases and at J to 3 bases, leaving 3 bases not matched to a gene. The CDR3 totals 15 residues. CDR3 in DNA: TGTGCCAGCAGCTTAGCCGGACAGGGCCACACTGAAGCTTTCTTT. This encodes CASSLAGQGHTEAFF.

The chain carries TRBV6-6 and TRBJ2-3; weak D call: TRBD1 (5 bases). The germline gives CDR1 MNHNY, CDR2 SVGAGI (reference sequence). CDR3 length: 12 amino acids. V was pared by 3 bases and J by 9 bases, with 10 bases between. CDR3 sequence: CASSYERGTQYF. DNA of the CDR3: TGTGCCAGCAGTTATGAAAGGGGAACGCAGTATTTT.

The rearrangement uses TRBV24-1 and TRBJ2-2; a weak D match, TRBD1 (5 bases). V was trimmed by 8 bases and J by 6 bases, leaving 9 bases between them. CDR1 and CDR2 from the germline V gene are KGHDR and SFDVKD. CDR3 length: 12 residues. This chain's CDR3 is CATKGASGELFF. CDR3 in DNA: TGTGCCACCAAAGGGGCGTCCGGGGAGCTGTTTTTT.

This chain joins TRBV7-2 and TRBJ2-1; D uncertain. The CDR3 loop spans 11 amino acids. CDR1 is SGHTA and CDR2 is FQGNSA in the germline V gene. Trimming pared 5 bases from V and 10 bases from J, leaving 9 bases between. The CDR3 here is CASSPHWEQFF. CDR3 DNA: TGTGCCAGCAGCCCCCATTGGGAGCAGTTCTTC.

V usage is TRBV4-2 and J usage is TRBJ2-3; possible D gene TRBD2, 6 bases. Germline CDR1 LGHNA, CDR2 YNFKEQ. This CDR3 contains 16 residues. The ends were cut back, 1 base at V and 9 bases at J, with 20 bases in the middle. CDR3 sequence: CASSQAGGGTSRTQYF. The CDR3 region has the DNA TGTGCCAGCAGCCAAGCCGGGGGAGGAACCTCTAGGACGCAGTATTTT.

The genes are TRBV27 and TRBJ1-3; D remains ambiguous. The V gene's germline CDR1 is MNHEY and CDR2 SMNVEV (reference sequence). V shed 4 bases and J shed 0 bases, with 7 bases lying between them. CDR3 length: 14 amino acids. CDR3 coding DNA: TGTGCCAGCAGTTCACTGAGCTCTGGAAACACCATATATTTT. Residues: CASSSLSSGNTIYF.

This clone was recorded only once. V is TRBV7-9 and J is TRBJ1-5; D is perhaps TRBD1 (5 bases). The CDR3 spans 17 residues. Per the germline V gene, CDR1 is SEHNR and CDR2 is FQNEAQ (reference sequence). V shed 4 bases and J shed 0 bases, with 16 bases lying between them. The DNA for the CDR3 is TGTGCCAGCAGCTCCCTCGGGGGGGACTATAGCAATCAGCCCCAGCATTTT. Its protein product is CASSSLGGDYSNQPQHF.

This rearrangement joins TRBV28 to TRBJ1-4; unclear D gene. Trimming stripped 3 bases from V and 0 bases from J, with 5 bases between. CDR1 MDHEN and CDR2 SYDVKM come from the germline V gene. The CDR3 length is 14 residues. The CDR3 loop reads CASSFSATNEKLFF. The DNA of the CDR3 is TGTGCCAGCAGTTTTTCTGCAACTAATGAAAAACTGTTTTTT.

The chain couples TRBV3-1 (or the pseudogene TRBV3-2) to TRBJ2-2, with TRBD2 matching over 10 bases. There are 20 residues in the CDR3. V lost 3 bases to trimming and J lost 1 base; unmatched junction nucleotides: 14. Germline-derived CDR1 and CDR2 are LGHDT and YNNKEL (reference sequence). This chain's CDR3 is CASSQPSGLAAQKNTGELFF. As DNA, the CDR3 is TGTGCCAGCAGCCAGCCATCCGGACTAGCGGCACAGAAGAACACCGGGGAGCTGTTTTTT.

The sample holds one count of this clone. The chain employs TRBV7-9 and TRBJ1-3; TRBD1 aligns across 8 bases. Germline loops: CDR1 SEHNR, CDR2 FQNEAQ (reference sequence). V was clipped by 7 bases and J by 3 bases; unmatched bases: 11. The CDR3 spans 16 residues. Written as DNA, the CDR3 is TGTGCCAGCACCCTTCAGACAGGGACAGGTGGAAACACCATATATTTT. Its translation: CASTLQTGTGGNTIYF. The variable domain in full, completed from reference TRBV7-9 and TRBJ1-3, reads DTGVSQNPRHKITKRGQNVTFRCDPISEHNRLYWYRQTLGQGPEFLTYFQNEAQLEKSRLLSDRFSAERPKGSFSTLEIQRTEQGDSAMYLCASTLQTGTGGNTIYFGEGSWLTVV.

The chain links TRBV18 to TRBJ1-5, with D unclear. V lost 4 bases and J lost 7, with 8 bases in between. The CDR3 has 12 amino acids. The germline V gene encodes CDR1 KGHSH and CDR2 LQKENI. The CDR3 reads CASSRGNQPQHF. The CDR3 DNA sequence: TGTGCCAGCTCACGGGGTAACCAGCCCCAGCATTTT.